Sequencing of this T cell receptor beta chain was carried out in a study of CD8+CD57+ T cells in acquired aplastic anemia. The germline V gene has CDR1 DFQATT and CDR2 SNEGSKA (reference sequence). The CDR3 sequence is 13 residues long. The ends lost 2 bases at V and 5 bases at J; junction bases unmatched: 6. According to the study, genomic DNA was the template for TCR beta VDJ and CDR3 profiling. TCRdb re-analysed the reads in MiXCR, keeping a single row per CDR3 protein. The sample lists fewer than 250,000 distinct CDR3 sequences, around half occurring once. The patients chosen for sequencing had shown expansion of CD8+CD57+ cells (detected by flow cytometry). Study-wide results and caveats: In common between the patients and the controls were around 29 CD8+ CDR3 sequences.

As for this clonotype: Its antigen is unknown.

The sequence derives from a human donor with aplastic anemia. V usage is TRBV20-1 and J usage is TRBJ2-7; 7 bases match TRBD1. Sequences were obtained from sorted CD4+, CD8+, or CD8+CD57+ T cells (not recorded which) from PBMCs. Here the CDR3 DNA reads TGCAGTGCTAGACCCGACAGGGCCCACGAGCAGTACTTC. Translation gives CSARPDRAHEQYF.